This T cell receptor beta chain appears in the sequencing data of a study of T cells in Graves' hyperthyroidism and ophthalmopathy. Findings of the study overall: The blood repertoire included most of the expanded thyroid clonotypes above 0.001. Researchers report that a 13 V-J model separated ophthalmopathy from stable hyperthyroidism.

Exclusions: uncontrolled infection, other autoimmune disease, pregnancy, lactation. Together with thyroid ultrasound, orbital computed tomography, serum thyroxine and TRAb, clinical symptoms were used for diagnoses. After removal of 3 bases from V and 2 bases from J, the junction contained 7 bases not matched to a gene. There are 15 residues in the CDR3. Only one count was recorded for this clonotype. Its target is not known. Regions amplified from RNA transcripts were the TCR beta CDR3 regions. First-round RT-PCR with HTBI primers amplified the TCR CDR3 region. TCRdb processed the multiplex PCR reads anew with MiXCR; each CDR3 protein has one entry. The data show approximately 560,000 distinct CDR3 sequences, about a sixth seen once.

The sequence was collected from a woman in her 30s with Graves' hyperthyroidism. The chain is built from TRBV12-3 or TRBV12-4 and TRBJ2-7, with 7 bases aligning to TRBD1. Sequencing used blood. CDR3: CASSFLQGVAYEQYF. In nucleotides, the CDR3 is TGTGCCAGCAGTTTCTTGCAGGGGGTAGCCTACGAGCAGTACTTC.